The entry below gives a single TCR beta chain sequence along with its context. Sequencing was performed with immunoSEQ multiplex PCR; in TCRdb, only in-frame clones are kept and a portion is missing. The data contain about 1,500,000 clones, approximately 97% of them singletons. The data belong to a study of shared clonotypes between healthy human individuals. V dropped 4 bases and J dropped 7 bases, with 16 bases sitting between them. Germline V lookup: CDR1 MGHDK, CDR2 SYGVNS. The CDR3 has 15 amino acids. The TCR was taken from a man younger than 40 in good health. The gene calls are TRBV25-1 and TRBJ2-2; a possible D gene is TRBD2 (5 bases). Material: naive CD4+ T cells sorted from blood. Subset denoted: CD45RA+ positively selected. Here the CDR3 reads CASSASGSWGGELFF. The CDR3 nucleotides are TGTGCCAGCAGTGCCAGTGGGAGCTGGGGCGGGGAGCTGTTTTTT.